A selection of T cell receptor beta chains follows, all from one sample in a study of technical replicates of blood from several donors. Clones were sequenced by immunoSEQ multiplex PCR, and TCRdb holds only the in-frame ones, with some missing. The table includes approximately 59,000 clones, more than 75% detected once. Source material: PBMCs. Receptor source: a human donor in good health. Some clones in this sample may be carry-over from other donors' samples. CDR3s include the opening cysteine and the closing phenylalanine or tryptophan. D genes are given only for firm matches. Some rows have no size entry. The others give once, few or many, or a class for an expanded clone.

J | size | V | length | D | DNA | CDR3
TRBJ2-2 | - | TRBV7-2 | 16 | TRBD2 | TGTGCCAGCAGCCCACGCAGGGACTATAACACCGGGGAGCTGTTTTTT | CASSPRRDYNTGELFF
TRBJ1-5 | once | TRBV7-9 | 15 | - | TGTGCCAGCACCCTAGGGGAAACGGGCAATCAGCCCCAGCATTTT | CASTLGETGNQPQHF
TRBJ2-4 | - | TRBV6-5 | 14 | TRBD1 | TGTGCCAGCAGTACAGGGGGCGCGACAAACATTCAGTACTTC | CASSTGGATNIQYF
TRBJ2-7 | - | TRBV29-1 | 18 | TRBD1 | TGCAGCGTTGCGACGGAGGGACAGGGATTTTGGGCCTCCTACGAGCAGTACTTC | CSVATEGQGFWASYEQYF
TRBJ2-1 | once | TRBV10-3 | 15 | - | TGTGCCATCAGTGAGCCCGGGAACACAGACAATGAGCAGTTCTTC | CAISEPGNTDNEQFF
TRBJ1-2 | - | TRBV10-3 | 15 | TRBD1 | TGTGCCATCAGCGTGGATTCGACAGGGGGCCGCGGCTACACCTTC | CAISVDSTGGRGYTF
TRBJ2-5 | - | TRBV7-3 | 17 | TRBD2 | TGTGCCAGCAGCACACGAATACCACACGGGGGGGAAAAGACCCAGTACTTC | CASSTRIPHGGEKTQYF
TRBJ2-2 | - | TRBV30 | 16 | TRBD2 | TGTGCCTGGAGCCTGGGACTAGCGGGAGGGCCCGGGGAGCTGTTTTTT | CAWSLGLAGGPGELFF
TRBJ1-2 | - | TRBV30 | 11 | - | TGTGCCTGGAGTCCATTTGACCTAGCAGTTTTC | CAWSPFDLAVF
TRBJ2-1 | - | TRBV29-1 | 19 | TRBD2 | TGCAGCGTCAGTCGGTACCCGGGACTAGCGGGGAGCTCCTACAATGAGCAGTTCTTC | CSVSRYPGLAGSSYNEQFF
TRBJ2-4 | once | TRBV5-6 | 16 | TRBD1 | TGTGCCAGCAGCTCCCCCGGGACAGACAACCCTAACATTCAGTACTTC | CASSSPGTDNPNIQYF
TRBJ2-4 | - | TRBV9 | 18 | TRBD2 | TGTGCCAGCAGCGTAGGGGTTGGAGGCGGGGGAGCCAAAAACATTCAGTACTTC | CASSVGVGGGGAKNIQYF
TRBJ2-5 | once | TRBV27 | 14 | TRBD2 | TGTGCCAGCAGTTCCCTAGCGGGGGCCAAAGCCCAGTACTTC | CASSSLAGAKAQYF
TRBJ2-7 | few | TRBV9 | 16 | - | TGTGCCAGCAGCGTAGAGCAAGCACCTAGTTCCTACGAGCAGTACTTC | CASSVEQAPSSYEQYF
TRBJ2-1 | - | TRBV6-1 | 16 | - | TGTGCCAGCAGTGACATACAGGGCCGCTCCTACAATGAGCAGTTCTTC | CASSDIQGRSYNEQFF
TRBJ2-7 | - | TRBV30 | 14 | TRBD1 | TGTGCCTGGCTCCCCCGGACAGGGTACTACGAGCAGTACTTC | CAWLPRTGYYEQYF
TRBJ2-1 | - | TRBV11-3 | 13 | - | TGTGCCAGCAGTTCTTTGTCCTACAATGAGCAGTTCTTC | CASSSLSYNEQFF
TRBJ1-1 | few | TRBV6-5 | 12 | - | TGTGCCAGCAAAACAGTGAACACTGAAGCTTTCTTT | CASKTVNTEAFF
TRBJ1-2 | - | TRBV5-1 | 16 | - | TGCGCCAGCAGCGCCCACAGGTCCCAAACCTCCTATGGCTACACCTTC | CASSAHRSQTSYGYTF
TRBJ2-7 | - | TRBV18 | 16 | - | TGTGCCAGCTCACCACAATCTGGGGGGGGGCCCTACGAGCAGTACTTC | CASSPQSGGGPYEQYF
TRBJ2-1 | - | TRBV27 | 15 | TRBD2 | TGTGCCAGCAGATCACTAGCGGGGGGGTACAATGAGCAGTTCTTC | CASRSLAGGYNEQFF
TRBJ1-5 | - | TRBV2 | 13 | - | TGTGCCAGCAGGGAAGGGAGGGATCAGCCCCAGCATTTT | CASREGRDQPQHF
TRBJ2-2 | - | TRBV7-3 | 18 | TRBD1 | TGTGCCAGCAGCTTAATCCCTCCGGGACAGGGGGTCACCGGGGAGCTGTTTTTT | CASSLIPPGQGVTGELFF
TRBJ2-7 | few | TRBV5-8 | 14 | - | TGTGCCAGCAGCCGGCCGACTGGCCCCTGGGAGCAGTACTTC | CASSRPTGPWEQYF
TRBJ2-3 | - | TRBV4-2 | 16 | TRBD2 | TGTGCCAGCAGCCAAGAGGGTACCGTGACTAGCGCTACGCAGTATTTT | CASSQEGTVTSATQYF
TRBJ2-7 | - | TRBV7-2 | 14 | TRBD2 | TGTGCCAGCAGCTTGGGGGGGAAGCCCTACGAGCAGTACTTC | CASSLGGKPYEQYF
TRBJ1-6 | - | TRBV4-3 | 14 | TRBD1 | TGCGCCAGCAGCGACAGGGGCGGTAATTCACCCCTCCACTTT | CASSDRGGNSPLHF
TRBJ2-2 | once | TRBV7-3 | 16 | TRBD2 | TGTGCCAGCAGACTAGCGGGGGGACCCAACACCGGGGAGCTGTTTTTT | CASRLAGGPNTGELFF
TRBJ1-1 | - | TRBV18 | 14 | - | TGTGCCAGCTCACGCGGGGGGGAGAACACTGAAGCTTTCTTT | CASSRGGENTEAFF
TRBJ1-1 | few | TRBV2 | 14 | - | TGTGCCAGCAGTCCACAGAGAATGAACACTGAAGCTTTCTTT | CASSPQRMNTEAFF
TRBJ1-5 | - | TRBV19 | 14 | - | TGTGCCAGTAGTGGAGTTAACCCCAATCAGCCCCAGCATTTT | CASSGVNPNQPQHF
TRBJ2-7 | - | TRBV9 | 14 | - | TGTGCCAGCAGCGTAGGGTTACTATCCAACGAGCAGTACTTC | CASSVGLLSNEQYF
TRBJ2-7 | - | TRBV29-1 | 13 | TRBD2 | TGCAGCGTTGAAGATAGGACTAGGTGGGAGCAGTACTTC | CSVEDRTRWEQYF
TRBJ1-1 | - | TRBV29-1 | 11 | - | TGCACCGCTCGACAGCTCGCTGAAGCTTTCTTT | CTARQLAEAFF
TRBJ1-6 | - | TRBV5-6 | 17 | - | TGTGCCAGCAGCTTGGTGAGACAGAGACTCCGGAATTCACCCCTCCACTTT | CASSLVRQRLRNSPLHF
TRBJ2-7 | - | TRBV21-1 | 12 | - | TGTGCCAGCAGCAAAGCTCAGAAAGCGAAGTACTTC | CASSKAQKAKYF
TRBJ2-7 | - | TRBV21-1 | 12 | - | TGTGCCAGCAGACGACATTCCCTCGAGCAGTACTTC | CASRRHSLEQYF
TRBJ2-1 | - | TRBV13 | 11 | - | TGTGCCAGCAGGGAGTCCAATGAGCAGTTCTTC | CASRESNEQFF
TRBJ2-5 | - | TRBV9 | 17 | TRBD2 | TGTGCCAGCAGCGTAGGGGCTAGCGGGGGGCCTCGAGAGACCCAGTACTTC | CASSVGASGGPRETQYF
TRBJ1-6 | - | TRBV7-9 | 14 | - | TGTGCCAGCAGCTTTTCTAGTCTAAATTCACCCCTCCACTTT | CASSFSSLNSPLHF
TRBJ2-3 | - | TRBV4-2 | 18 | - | TGTGCCAGCAGCCAAGATAGCTGGCGGGCCTCTAGCACAGATACGCAGTATTTT | CASSQDSWRASSTDTQYF
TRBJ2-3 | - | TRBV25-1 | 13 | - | TGTGCCAGCAGGCGGACTTACACAGATACGCAGTATTTT | CASRRTYTDTQYF
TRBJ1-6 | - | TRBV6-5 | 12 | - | TGTGCCAGCAGGTCTAATAATTCACCCCTCCACTTT | CASRSNNSPLHF
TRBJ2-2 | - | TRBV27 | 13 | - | TGTGCCAGCAGTTCCGCGAACACCGGGGAGCTGTTTTTT | CASSSANTGELFF
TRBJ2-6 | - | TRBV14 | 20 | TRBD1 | TGTGCCAGCAGCCAACCCCGGGACAGCAACACTCTTAGCGGGGCCAACGTCCTGACTTTC | CASSQPRDSNTLSGANVLTF
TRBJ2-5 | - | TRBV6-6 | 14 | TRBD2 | TGTGCCAGCAGTTACTGGACTAGCGGGGAGACCCAGTACTTC | CASSYWTSGETQYF
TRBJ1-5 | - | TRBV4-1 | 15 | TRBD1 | TGCGCCAGCAGCTCAACGGACAGGGGCAATCAGCCCCAGCATTTT | CASSSTDRGNQPQHF
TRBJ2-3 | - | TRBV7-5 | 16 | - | TGTGTCAGAAGCCATACGGAGCGGGGGTTTACAGATACGCAGTATTTT | CVRSHTERGFTDTQYF
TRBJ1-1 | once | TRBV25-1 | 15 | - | TGTGCCAGCAGGTCGAGGACAGCCGAAGACACTGAAGCTTTCTTT | CASRSRTAEDTEAFF